This T cell receptor (beta chain) was identified in a study of T cell responses to AZD1222 COVID-19 vaccine. A word on this clone: Its antigen is not identified.

The CDR3 spans 15 residues. Trimming pared 4 bases from V and 2 bases from J, leaving 15 bases between. Germline V gene lookup returns CDR1 SGDLS and CDR2 YYNGEE. Study-wide points: Reportedly, nearly half of unique spike TCRs recognized epitopes outside B.1.351/B.1.1.7 mutations.

TCRdb's table, derived via immunoSEQ multiplex PCR, lists solely in-frame clones and lacks some. The sample records 120,000 or so clones, 80% to 90% being singletons. V gene TRBV9 combines with J gene TRBJ2-5, with no clear D. This specimen consisted of peripheral blood, obtained on day 0 of AZD1222 vaccination. This receptor was obtained from an adult in good health. In DNA form, the CDR3 reads TGTGCCAGCAGCCCACTCGGGCAGGCACAAGAGACCCAGTACTTC. It is translated as CASSPLGQAQETQYF.